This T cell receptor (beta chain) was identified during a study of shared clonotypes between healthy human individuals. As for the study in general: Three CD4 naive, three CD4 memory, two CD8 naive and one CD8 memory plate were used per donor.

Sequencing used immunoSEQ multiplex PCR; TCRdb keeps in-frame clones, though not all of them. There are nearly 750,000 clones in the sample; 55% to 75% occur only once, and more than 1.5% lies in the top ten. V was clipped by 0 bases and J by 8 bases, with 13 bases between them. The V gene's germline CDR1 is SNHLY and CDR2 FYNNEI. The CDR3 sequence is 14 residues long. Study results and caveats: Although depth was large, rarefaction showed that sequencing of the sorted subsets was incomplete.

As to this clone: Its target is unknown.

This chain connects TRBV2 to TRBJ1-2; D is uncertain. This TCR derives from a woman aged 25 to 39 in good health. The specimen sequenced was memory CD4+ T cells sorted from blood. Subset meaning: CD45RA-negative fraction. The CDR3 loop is CASSEADSTWGYTF. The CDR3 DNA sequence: TGTGCCAGCAGTGAAGCGGATTCGACATGGGGCTACACCTTC.